This T cell receptor beta chain was sequenced in a study of T cells in Graves' hyperthyroidism and ophthalmopathy. V dropped 5 bases and J dropped 5; count of bases not matched to a gene: 10. Germline V gene lookup returns CDR1 SGHAT and CDR2 FQNNGV. This CDR3 has 16 amino acids. Researchers amplified the TCR beta CDR3 regions from RNA transcripts. When the TCR CDR3 underwent first-round RT-PCR, the HTBI primer set was used. TCRdb passed the multiplex PCR reads through MiXCR, listing each CDR3 protein once. The profile shows under 350,000 distinct CDR3 sequences, about 20% of them singletons. The sample holds many counts of this clonotype.

The chain links TRBV11-2 to TRBJ2-5, with 11 bases matching TRBD1. This TCR came from a woman in her 50s with Graves' hyperthyroidism. The sequencing input was blood. The CDR3 region has the DNA TGTGCCAGCAGCCCCCGGACAGGGGGCGCAGGGGAGACCCAGTACTTC. Translating it yields CASSPRTGGAGETQYF.